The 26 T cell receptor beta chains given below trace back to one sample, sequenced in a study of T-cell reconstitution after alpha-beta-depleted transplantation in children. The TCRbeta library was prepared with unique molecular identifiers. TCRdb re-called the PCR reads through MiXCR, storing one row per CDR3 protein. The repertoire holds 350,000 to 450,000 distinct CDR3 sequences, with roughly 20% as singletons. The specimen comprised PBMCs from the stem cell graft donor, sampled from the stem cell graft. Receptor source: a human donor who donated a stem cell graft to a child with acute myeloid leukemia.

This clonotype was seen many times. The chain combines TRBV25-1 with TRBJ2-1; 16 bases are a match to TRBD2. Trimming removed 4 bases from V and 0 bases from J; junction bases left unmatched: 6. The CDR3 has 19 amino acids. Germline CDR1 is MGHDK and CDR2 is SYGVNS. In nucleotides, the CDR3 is TGTGCCAGCAGTGCACCGGGACTAGCGGGGGGGAGCTCCTACAATGAGCAGTTCTTC. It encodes CASSAPGLAGGSSYNEQFF.

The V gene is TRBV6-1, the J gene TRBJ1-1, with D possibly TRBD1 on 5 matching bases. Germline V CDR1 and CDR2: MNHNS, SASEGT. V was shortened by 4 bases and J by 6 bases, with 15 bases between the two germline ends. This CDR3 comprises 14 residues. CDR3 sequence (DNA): TGTGCCAGCAGTGCAACCGGGACGGCCCCTGAAGCTTTCTTT. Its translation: CASSATGTAPEAFF.

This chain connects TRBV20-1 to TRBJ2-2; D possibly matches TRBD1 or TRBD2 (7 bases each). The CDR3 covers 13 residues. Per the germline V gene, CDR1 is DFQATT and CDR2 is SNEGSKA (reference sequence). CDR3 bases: TGCAGCGCAGGGGGGGCGAACACCGGGGAGCTGTTTTTT. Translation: CSAGGANTGELFF.

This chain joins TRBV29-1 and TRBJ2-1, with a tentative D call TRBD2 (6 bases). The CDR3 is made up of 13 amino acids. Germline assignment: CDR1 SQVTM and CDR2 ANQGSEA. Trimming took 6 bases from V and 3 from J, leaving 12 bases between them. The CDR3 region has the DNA TGCAGCGTGGGAGCGGGCATCTACAATGAGCAGTTCTTC. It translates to CSVGAGIYNEQFF.

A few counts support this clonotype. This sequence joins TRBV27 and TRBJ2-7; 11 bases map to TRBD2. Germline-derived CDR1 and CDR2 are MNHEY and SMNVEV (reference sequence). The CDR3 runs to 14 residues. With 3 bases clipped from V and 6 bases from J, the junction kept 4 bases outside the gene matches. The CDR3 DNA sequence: TGTGCCAGCAGTTTCCCCGGGACTAGCGGCGAGCAGTACTTC. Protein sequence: CASSFPGTSGEQYF.

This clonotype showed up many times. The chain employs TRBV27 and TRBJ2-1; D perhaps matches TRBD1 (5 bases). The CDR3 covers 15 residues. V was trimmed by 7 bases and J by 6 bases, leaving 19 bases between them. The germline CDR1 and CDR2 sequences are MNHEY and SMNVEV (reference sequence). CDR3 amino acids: CASTKRTPQANEQFF. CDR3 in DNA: TGTGCCAGCACCAAGAGGACACCCCAGGCCAATGAGCAGTTCTTC.

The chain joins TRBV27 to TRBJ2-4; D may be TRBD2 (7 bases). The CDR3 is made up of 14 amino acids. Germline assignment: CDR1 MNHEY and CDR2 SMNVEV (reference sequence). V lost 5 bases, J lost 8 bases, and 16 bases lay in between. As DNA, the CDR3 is TGTGCCAGCAGTCCCATCAGGGGAGGGGACATTCAGTACTTC. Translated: CASSPIRGGDIQYF.

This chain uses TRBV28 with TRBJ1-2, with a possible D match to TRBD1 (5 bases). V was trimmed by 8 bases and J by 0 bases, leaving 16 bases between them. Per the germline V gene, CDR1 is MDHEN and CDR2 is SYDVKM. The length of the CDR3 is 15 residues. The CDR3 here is CASGSTGVANYGYTF. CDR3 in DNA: TGTGCCAGCGGTTCAACAGGAGTTGCTAACTATGGCTACACCTTC.

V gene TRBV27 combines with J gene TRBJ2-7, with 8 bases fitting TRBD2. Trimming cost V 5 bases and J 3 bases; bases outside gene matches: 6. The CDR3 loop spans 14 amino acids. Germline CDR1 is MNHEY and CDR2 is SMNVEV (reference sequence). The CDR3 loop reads CASSVIAGGYEQYF. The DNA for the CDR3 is TGTGCCAGCAGTGTGATTGCGGGGGGCTACGAGCAGTACTTC.

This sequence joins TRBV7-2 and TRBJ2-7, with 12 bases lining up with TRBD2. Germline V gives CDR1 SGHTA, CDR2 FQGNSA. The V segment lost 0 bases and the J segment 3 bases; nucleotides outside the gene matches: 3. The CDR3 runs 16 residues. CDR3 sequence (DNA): TGTGCCAGCAGCTTAGCTCCGACTAGCGGGAGCTACGAGCAGTACTTC. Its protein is CASSLAPTSGSYEQYF.

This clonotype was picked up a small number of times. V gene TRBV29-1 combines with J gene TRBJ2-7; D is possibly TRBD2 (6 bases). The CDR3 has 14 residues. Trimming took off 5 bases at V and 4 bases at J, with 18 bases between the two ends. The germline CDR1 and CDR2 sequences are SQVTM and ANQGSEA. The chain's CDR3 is CSVPGSIGTYEQYF. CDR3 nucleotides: TGCAGCGTTCCCGGGTCGATCGGGACTTACGAGCAGTACTTC.

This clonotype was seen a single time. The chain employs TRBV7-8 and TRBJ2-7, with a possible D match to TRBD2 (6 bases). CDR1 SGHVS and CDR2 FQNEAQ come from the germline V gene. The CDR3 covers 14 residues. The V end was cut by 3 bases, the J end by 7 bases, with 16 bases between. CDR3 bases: TGTGCCAGCAGCTTGCGGGGTCTGCGAATTGAGCAGTACTTC. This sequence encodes CASSLRGLRIEQYF.

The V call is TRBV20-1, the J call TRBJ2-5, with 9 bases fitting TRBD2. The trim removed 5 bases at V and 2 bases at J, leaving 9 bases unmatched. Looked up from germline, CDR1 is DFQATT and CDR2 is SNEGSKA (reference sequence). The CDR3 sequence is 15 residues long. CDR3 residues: CSAGPTSGEQETQYF. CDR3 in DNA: TGCAGTGCTGGGCCGACTAGCGGTGAACAAGAGACCCAGTACTTC.

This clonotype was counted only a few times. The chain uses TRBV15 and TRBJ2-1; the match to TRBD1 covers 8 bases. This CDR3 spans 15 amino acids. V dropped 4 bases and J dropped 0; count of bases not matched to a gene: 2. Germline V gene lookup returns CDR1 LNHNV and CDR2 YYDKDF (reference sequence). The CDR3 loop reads CATSKDRGSYNEQFF. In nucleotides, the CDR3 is TGTGCCACCAGCAAAGACAGGGGCTCCTACAATGAGCAGTTCTTC.

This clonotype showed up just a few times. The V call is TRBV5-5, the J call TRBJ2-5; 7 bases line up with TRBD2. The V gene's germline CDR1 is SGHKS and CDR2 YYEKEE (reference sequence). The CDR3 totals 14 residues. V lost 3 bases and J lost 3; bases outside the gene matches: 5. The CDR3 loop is CASSSAGTKETQYF. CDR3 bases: TGTGCCAGCAGCTCGGCCGGGACTAAAGAGACCCAGTACTTC.

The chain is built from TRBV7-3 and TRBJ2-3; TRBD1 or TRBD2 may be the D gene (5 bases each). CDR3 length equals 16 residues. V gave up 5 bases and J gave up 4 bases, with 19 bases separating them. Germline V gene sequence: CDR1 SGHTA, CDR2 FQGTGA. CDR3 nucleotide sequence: TGTGCCAGCAGCCCCCCCGGGGCGTCCTCAGCAGATACGCAGTATTTT. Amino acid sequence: CASSPPGASSADTQYF.

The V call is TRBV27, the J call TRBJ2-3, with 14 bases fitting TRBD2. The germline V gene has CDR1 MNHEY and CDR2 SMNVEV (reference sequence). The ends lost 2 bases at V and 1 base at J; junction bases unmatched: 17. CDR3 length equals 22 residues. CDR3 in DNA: TGTGCCAGCAGTTTAAACAAGGTTAGGGGACTAGCGGGAGTCCGAGGCACAGATACGCAGTATTTT. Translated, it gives CASSLNKVRGLAGVRGTDTQYF.

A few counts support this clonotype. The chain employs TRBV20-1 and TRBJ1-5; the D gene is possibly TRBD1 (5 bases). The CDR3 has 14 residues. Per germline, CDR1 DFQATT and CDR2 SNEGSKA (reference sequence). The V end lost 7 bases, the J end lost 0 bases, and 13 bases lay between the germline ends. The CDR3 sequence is CSGGPGGSNQPQHF. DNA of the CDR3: TGCAGTGGGGGTCCCGGGGGTAGCAATCAGCCCCAGCATTTT.

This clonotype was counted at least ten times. In nucleotides, the CDR3 is TGCAGCGTTGAAGACCTCTACGAGCAGTACTTC. Its translation is CSVEDLYEQYF. The chain couples TRBV29-1 to TRBJ2-7; D is undetermined. V was pared by 0 bases and J by 3 bases, with 3 bases between. From germline, CDR1 is SQVTM and CDR2 ANQGSEA. This CDR3 comprises 11 residues.

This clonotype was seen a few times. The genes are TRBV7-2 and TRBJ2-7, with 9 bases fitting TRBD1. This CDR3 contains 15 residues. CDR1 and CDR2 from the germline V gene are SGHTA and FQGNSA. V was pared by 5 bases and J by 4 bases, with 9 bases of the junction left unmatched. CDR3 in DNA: TGTGCCAGCAGCCTCCAAGGACAGGGGTTTTACGAGCAGTACTTC. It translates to CASSLQGQGFYEQYF.

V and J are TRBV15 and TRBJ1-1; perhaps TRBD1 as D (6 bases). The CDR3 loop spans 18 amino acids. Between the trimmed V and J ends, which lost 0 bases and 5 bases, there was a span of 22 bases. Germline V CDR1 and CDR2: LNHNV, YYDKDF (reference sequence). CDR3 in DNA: TGTGCCACCAGCAGAGATATTGGCGGGAAACAGGGTGGGACTGAAGCTTTCTTT. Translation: CATSRDIGGKQGGTEAFF.

The CDR3 spells CASSQDNALAVYEQYF. CDR3 in DNA: TGCGCCAGCAGCCAAGATAACGCACTAGCGGTCTACGAGCAGTACTTC. The rearrangement uses TRBV4-1 and TRBJ2-7; TRBD2 agrees at 8 bases. From germline, CDR1 is MGHRA and CDR2 YSYEKL. This CDR3 region has 16 residues. V trimming: 0 bases; J trimming: 3 bases; junction bases outside the gene matches: 7.

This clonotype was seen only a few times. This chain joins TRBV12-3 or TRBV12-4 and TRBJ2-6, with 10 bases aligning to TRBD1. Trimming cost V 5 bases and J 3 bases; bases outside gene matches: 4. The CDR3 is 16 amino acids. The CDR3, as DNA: TGTGCCAGCAGTCCGGGACAGGGGTTTGGGGCCAACGTCCTGACTTTC. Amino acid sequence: CASSPGQGFGANVLTF.

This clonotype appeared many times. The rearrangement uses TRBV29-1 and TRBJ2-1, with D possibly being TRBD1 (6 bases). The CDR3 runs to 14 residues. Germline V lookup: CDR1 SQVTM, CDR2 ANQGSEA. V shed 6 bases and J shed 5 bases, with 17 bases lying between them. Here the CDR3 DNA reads TGCAGCGTCCGCGGACAGAGCGGCCACAATGAGCAGTTCTTC. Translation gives CSVRGQSGHNEQFF.

This CDR3 reads CASSEMTEGNSPLHF. The CDR3 DNA sequence: TGCGCCAGCAGCGAGATGACAGAGGGAAATTCACCCCTCCACTTT. This chain uses TRBV5-1 with TRBJ1-6; D might be TRBD1 (5 bases). The CDR3 sequence is 15 residues long. With 4 bases removed from V and 7 bases from J, the gap between germline ends came to 15 bases. Per the germline V gene, CDR1 is SGHRS and CDR2 is YFSETQ.

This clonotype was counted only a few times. The CDR3 loop reads CSVDSGTVAGELFF. DNA for the CDR3: TGCAGCGTTGACTCCGGGACAGTCGCCGGGGAGCTGTTTTTT. J is TRBJ2-2 and V is TRBV29-1; TRBD1 agrees at 7 bases. The CDR3 is 14 residues long. V was clipped by 3 bases and J by 6 bases; unmatched bases: 7. Germline V gene sequence: CDR1 SQVTM, CDR2 ANQGSEA.